This entry is about one T cell receptor (beta chain). This clonotype was recorded at least ten times. Its specific antigen is unknown. Within one base of it there is no much larger clone, and no base qualities were kept. The receptor library was made with RACE. Sequenced on a NextSeq 500. During library preparation, unique molecular identifiers were attached to individual cDNA molecules so that TCRs could be counted in a quantitative, reproducible way. Both TCR alpha and TCR beta chains were sequenced from each blood RNA sample. The original pipeline was this. Samples had a median of 95,638 TCRs, with a range from about 20,000 to 690,600. The Decombinator software suite was used to annotate V, J and CDR3 in the TCR reads. For the PS versus PT1 abundance plots, all samples were subsampled to the same number of TCRs (28,000). Expanded TCRs were defined as absent before sensitization and observed at least eight times at the 2-week time point. Using fastp trimming at Q25 and MiXCR clonotype assembly, TCRdb reanalyzed the public sequencing data and kept in-frame beta chains. Every entry covers one CDR3 protein and lists the most common genes and DNA from its rows. For this entry, the V and J calls and clone size follow TCRdb and not the study's own pipeline. The sample has over 300,000 distinct CDR3 sequences on record, 5.1% of them singletons. The ten largest clones add up to around 2.6% of the sample.

Counted from cysteine to phenylalanine, this CDR3 has 15 amino acids. Of the read, only the CDR3 DNA is kept; its 45 bases are in frame from base 1. From the germline V gene, CDR1 is SGHTA and CDR2 is FQGNSA. For this chain, trimming is 5 bases at the V end and 2 bases at the J end, and the number of junction bases without a gene match is 5. This entry is derived from a study of human T cells and chemical hapten exposure (dated by TCRdb to the early 2020s). General notes on the study: For sensitization, 2% DPC in acetone was applied to a roughly 2 cm by roughly 2 cm area of upper inner arm skin. Weekly therapeutic DPC doses were additionally applied to the scalp of patients throughout the approximately 24-week study period. Patch tests used Finn chambers with 0.01% DPC on the upper back, scored after 6 days by International Contact Dermatitis Research Group standards. The patient cohort, mostly female, included alopecia areata with under or over 50% scalp involvement, alopecia totalis and alopecia universalis. Libraries were pooled for sequencing, and per-sample TCR yields varied mainly because of small differences in library volumes within the pool. In alopecia patients, the study followed how the peripheral blood TCR repertoire changed in vivo over primary and secondary sensitization to diphenylcyclopropenone (DPC), a hapten. Blood was sampled from patients pre-sensitization (week 0) and at 2, 6 and about 24 weeks after DPC sensitization. For TCR sequencing, blood came from about 28 alopecia patients at anywhere from one to four time points (pre-sensitization, 2, 6 and 24 weeks).

What the authors observed across the whole study: Because every patient had alopecia, a presumed autoimmune disease, the patients' immune response might differ from that of healthy individuals. Patch test score correlated positively with the number of PT1 expanded TCRs, reaching significance at thresholds 8, 16 and 32 but not at 4. After repeated subsampling, changes were observed in the strength of the expansion versus patch-test correlation and in the threshold at which the correlation became significant. Significantly more large CDR3 similarity clusters were formed by expanded TCRs than by pre-sensitization or healthy control sets, consistent with antigen-driven responses. The number of TCRs above 1 in 1000 frequency did not change with DPC sensitization; there was no evidence of global repertoire structure alterations.

This specimen's time point label, per the study, means: pre-sensitization, week 0. Taken with the paper, the label for treatment or condition translates to: therapeutic diphenylcyclopropenone sensitization with weekly scalp DPC. At every patch-test visit, the blood draw took place before the patch test was put on. Eligible patients were aged 18 to 70, diagnosed with alopecia, deemed suitable for DPC therapy, and excluded if pregnant. Unfractionated whole blood was collected in Tempus Blood RNA tubes, and total RNA was extracted from that blood. The V and J genes are TRBV7-2 and TRBJ2-3; the junction holds 9 bases that match TRBD1. This specimen was whole blood, taken in connection with sensitization to the hapten diphenylcyclopropenone (DPC). This TCR came from a woman between 45 and 60 years old with alopecia areata. Some clones in this sample may be carry-over from other donors' samples. The nucleotides are TGTGCCAGCAGCCCGACAGGGGGGTCCACAGATACGCAGTATTTT. Its translation is CASSPTGGSTDTQYF.